Reported below is one TCR beta chain. This clonotype was seen a few times. Its specific antigen is unknown. Base qualities are not provided; no much larger clone lies one nucleotide away. The sample comes from a study of patients and donors after allogeneic stem cell transplantation (TCRdb year 2020). CDR1 is given as KGHSH and CDR2 as LQKENI, both from the germline V gene. From its cysteine to its phenylalanine, the CDR3 spans 16 amino acids. The entry retains the CDR3 DNA only, 48 bases that are in frame from base 1. V loses 4 bases, J loses 6 bases, and the germline ends lie 20 bases apart. Libraries were made using RT-PCR. Sequencing relied on a NextSeq 550. TCRdb reprocessed the public reads (quality trimming at Q25 with fastp, clone calling with MiXCR) and kept in-frame beta chains. Rows merge per CDR3 protein into single entries with the most common DNA and genes. The sample has about 410,000 distinct CDR3 sequences on record, 16% of them singletons. In total, the top ten clones hold 6.5% to 7.5% of the sample.

Here the chain combines TRBV18 and TRBJ2-3; the D gene assignment is perhaps TRBD1 or TRBD2, with each matching 6 bases. This TCR came from a human donor who was either an allogeneic HSCT recipient or a stem cell or donor lymphocyte infusion donor (not recorded which). It is not recorded whose cells these are; they may come from a transplant donor. Input material: blood, either unsorted or a sorted T cell fraction (not recorded which). The encoded CDR3 is CASSRSRPGGRDTQYF. The sequenced DNA: TGTGCCAGCTCACGGAGTCGGCCCGGGGGCAGGGATACGCAGTATTTT.